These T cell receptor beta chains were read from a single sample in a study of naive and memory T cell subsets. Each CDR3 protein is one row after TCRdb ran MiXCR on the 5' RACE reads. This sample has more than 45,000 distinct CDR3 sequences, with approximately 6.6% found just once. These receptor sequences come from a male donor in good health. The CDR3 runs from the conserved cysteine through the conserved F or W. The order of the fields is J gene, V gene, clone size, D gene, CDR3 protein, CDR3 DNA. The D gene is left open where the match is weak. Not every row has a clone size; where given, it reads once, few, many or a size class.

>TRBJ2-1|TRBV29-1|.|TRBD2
CSVRLAGGGSYNEQFF
TGCAGCGTTCGCCTGGCGGGAGGAGGCTCCTACAATGAGCAGTTCTTC
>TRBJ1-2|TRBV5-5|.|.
CASGLNPTPYGYTF
TGTGCCAGCGGCTTGAATCCCACACCCTATGGCTACACCTTC
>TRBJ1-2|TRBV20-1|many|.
CSASWAPGTSYGYTF
TGCAGTGCTAGTTGGGCCCCAGGGACATCCTATGGCTACACCTTC
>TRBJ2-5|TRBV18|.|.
CASSPEAQGMEETQYF
TGTGCCAGCTCACCAGAAGCGCAGGGGATGGAAGAGACCCAGTACTTC
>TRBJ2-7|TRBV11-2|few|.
CASSLGGPGSYEQYF
TGTGCCAGCAGCCTAGGAGGTCCAGGGTCCTACGAGCAGTACTTC
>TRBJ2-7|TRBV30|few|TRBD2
CAWTPTSGGTYEQYF
TGTGCCTGGACACCTACTAGCGGGGGCACCTACGAGCAGTACTTC
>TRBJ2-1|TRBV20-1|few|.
CSARDLRDNKGHEQFF
TGCAGTGCTAGAGATTTGAGGGACAACAAAGGTCATGAGCAGTTCTTC
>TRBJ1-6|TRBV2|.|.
CASSVNIWDSPLHF
TGTGCCAGCAGTGTCAACATTTGGGATTCACCCCTCCACTTT
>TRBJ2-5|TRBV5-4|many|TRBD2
CASRYGGGPLETQYF
TGTGCCAGCAGATACGGGGGAGGGCCCCTAGAGACCCAGTACTTC
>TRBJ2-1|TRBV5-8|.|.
CASSPGRGQQFF
TGTGCCAGCAGCCCAGGACGGGGGCAGCAGTTCTTC
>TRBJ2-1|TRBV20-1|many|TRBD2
CSARNLAGDYNEQFF
TGCAGTGCTAGAAATTTAGCGGGGGACTACAATGAGCAGTTCTTC
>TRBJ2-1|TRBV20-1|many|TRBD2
CSAPPVLAGGRYNEQFF
TGCAGTGCTCCGCCCGTACTAGCGGGGGGGCGATACAATGAGCAGTTCTTC
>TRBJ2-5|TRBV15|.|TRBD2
CATSSLRGGPRQETQYF
TGTGCCACCAGCAGTCTGCGGGGGGGCCCACGTCAAGAGACCCAGTACTTC
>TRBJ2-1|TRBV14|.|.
CASSQDTLWGAYNEQFF
TGTGCCAGCAGCCAAGATACCCTTTGGGGCGCCTACAATGAGCAGTTCTTC
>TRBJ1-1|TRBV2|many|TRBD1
CASSDPRGSDTEAFF
TGTGCCAGCAGTGACCCCAGGGGGTCGGACACTGAAGCTTTCTTT
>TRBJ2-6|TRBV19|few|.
CASSRKQTGGANVLTF
TGTGCCTCGAGTAGGAAACAGACCGGTGGGGCCAACGTCCTGACTTTC
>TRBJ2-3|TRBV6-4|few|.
CASSPNGRDTQYF
TGTGCCAGCAGCCCCAACGGGCGGGATACGCAGTATTTT
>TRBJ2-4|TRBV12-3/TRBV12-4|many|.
CASSLQPGKNIQYF
TGTGCCAGCAGTCTCCAACCGGGCAAAAACATTCAGTACTTC
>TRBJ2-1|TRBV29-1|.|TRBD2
CSVETSGSIRYNEQFF
TGCAGCGTTGAGACTAGCGGGAGTATAAGGTACAATGAGCAGTTCTTC
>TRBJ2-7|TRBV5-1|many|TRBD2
CASSLKLAGVHEQYF
TGCGCCAGCAGCTTGAAATTAGCGGGGGTCCACGAGCAGTACTTC
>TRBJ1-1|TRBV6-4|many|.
CASSDEGGATFEAFF
TGTGCCAGCAGTGACGAGGGGGGAGCGACTTTTGAAGCTTTCTTT
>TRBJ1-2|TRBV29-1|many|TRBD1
CSVDVTGGLNYGYTF
TGCAGCGTTGACGTGACAGGGGGCCTTAACTATGGCTACACCTTC
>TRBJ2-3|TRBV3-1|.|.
CASSQRTDSSTDTQYF
TGTGCCAGCAGCCAACGGACGGATTCTAGCACAGATACGCAGTATTTT
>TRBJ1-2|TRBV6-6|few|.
CASIPGGNDREYYGYTF
TGTGCCAGCATCCCCGGGGGCAATGACCGAGAATATTATGGCTACACCTTC
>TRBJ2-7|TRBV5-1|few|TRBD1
CASQTGSSYEQYF
TGCGCCAGCCAGACAGGGAGCTCCTACGAGCAGTACTTC
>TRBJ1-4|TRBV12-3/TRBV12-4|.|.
CASSFQGGEKLFF
TGTGCCAGCAGTTTTCAAGGGGGGGAAAAACTGTTTTTT
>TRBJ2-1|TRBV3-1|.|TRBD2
CASSQGITLAGGRGDEQFF
TGTGCCAGCAGCCAAGGGATAACGCTAGCGGGAGGACGGGGGGATGAGCAGTTCTTC
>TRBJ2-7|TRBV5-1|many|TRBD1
CASSPPGQASSYEQYF
TGCGCCAGCAGCCCTCCTGGACAGGCGAGCTCCTACGAGCAGTACTTC
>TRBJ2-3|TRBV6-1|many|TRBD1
CAIETGLGTDTQYF
TGTGCCATTGAGACAGGGCTGGGCACAGATACGCAGTATTTT
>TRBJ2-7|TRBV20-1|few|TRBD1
CSAYGQGGYEQYF
TGCAGTGCCTATGGACAGGGGGGATACGAGCAGTACTTC
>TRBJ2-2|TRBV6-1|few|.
CASSDYGNGELFF
TGTGCCAGCAGTGATTATGGAAACGGGGAGCTGTTTTTT
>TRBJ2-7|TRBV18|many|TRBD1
CASSYNTGTGSEQYF
TGTGCCAGCTCATATAATACCGGGACAGGGAGCGAGCAGTACTTC
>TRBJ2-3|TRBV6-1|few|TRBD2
CSTSGRAATDTQYF
TGTTCAACTAGCGGGAGGGCCGCGACAGATACGCAGTATTTT
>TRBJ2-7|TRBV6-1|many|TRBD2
CASIPSGSGTYEQYF
TGTGCCAGCATCCCGTCAGGGAGCGGGACCTACGAGCAGTACTTC
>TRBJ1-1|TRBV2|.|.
CASSENTEAFF
TGTGCCAGCAGTGAGAACACTGAAGCTTTCTTT
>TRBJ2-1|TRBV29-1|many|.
CSVELGYMQFF
TGCAGCGTTGAGCTAGGGTACATGCAGTTCTTC
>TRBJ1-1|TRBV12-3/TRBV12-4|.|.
CASSRAILGTEAFF
TGTGCCAGCAGTCGGGCCATCCTCGGGACTGAAGCTTTCTTT